The clone carrying this TCR beta chain was seen ten or more times. What it recognizes is unknown. These data belong to a study of spatial heterogeneity in lung cancer. Background on the study: Compared with alpha-chain sequences, beta-chain sequences were consistently detected in greater numbers. Regarding the study as a whole: Ubiquitous, expanded tumor-derived TCRs were more frequently observed in blood at resection than at follow-up.

TCRdb re-derived calls from the 5' RACE reads in MiXCR, one entry per CDR3 protein. The data contain about 48,000 distinct CDR3 sequences, roughly 5% of them singletons. V shed 5 bases, J shed 3 bases, and the junction held 5 bases outside the gene matches. The CDR3 is made up of 15 amino acids. Time point denoted: sample taken at primary tumor resection. Patients with untreated early-stage non-small cell lung cancer, numbering approximately 79, were the donors. No cell sorting; template was whole RNA from tumor, lung tissue or PBMC. The sequenced sample was PBMCs, obtained at surgery. The origin of this receptor is a male donor with early-stage non-small cell lung cancer. This chain uses TRBV12-3 or TRBV12-4 with TRBJ2-1, with 9 bases lining up with TRBD1. The CDR3 reads CASSLGQGYYNEQFF. For the CDR3, the DNA is TGTGCCAGCAGTCTCGGACAGGGGTACTACAATGAGCAGTTCTTC.